These T cell receptor beta chains were read from a single sample in a study of blood T cell repertoires in COVID-19. Repertoires were generated with immunoSEQ multiplex PCR, while TCRdb's copy carries only in-frame clones and drops some. The sample includes around 190,000 clones, 84% of them seen just once. The source material was PBMCs or T cells enriched from blood (not recorded which). The receptors were gathered from a woman in her thirties who had recovered from COVID-19. The CDR3 runs from the conserved cysteine through the conserved F or W. A D gene is named only where the DNA matches it firmly. Clone size, where shown, is once, few, many, or a class for clones that have expanded.

TRBJ2-3 | TRBD1 | NA | 16 | TRBV7-3 | TGTGCCAGCAGCGAAGGGGACAGGCGTCACACAGATACGCAGTATTTT | CASSEGDRRHTDTQYF
TRBJ1-5 | NA | once | 16 | TRBV7-9 | TGTGCCAGCAGCTCGACCTCCAGGGGCAGCAATCAGCCCCAGCATTTT | CASSSTSRGSNQPQHF
TRBJ1-4 | NA | few | 16 | TRBV21-1 | TGTGCCAGCAGCAAGAGTAGGAGGGGCGTAAATGAAAAACTGTTTTTT | CASSKSRRGVNEKLFF
TRBJ1-1 | TRBD1 | NA | 15 | TRBV7-9 | TGTGCCAGCAGCTCCGGGACAGGGTTGAACACTGAAGCTTTCTTT | CASSSGTGLNTEAFF
TRBJ1-5 | NA | NA | 18 | TRBV5-1 | TGCGCCAGCTACCGGCCACAGGGAGGGGGATATAGCAATCAGCCCCAGCATTTT | CASYRPQGGGYSNQPQHF
TRBJ1-1 | NA | NA | 13 | TRBV5-5 | TGTGCCAGCAACCCCCGGGGGTACACTGAAGCTTTCTTT | CASNPRGYTEAFF
TRBJ1-1 | TRBD1 | NA | 15 | TRBV27 | TGTGCCAGCAGTCCAGGGACAGGGAAGGGCACTGAAGCTTTCTTT | CASSPGTGKGTEAFF
TRBJ2-2 | TRBD2 | NA | 18 | TRBV18 | TGTGCCAGCTCACCGCTTCCCGGAACTAGCGCGAACACCGGGGAGCTGTTTTTT | CASSPLPGTSANTGELFF
TRBJ2-4 | TRBD1 | NA | 16 | TRBV19 | TGTGCCAGTAGTTTGGGACAGGGGGCGTTAGGAAACATTCAGTACTTC | CASSLGQGALGNIQYF
TRBJ1-2 | NA | few | 15 | TRBV19 | TGTGCCAGTAGTCCCAGTTTCAGGGCTAACTATGGCTACACCTTC | CASSPSFRANYGYTF
TRBJ2-2 | TRBD2 | NA | 16 | TRBV5-5 | TGTGCCAGCAGCATGGGTAGCGGGACGAACACCGGGGAGCTGTTTTTT | CASSMGSGTNTGELFF